The 23 T cell receptor beta chains in this list originate from one sample, sequenced in a study of control samples from healthy donors and cancer patients. Generated by immunoSEQ multiplex PCR, the TCRdb table keeps only in-frame clones and is missing some. The data contain about 140,000 clones, 94% of them singletons. The source material was blood. These receptors all stem from a man aged 40-49 years in good health.

This chain links TRBV2 with TRBJ2-3; weak D call: TRBD2 (6 bases). Germline lookup yields CDR1 SNHLY and CDR2 FYNNEI. The ends were cut back, 1 base at V and 4 bases at J, with 9 bases in the middle. The CDR3 is 14 residues long. Written as DNA, the CDR3 is TGTGCCAGCAGTGAAGTGGGGAGGCCAGATACGCAGTATTTT. It is translated as CASSEVGRPDTQYF.

The chain couples TRBV18 to TRBJ2-1, with D possibly matching TRBD1 (6 bases). Germline V lookup: CDR1 KGHSH, CDR2 LQKENI. The CDR3 sequence is 10 residues long. V lost 6 bases and J 10 bases, leaving 7 bases between the germline ends. CDR3 in amino acids: CASSGTEQFF. In nucleotides, the CDR3 is TGTGCCAGCTCGGGGACAGAGCAGTTCTTC.

This clone has ten or more counts. This chain links TRBV5-1 with TRBJ2-5, with TRBD2 identical over 12 bases. The CDR3 sequence is 15 residues long. The V gene's germline CDR1 is SGHRS and CDR2 YFSETQ. Germline trimming cut 1 base from V and 4 bases from J; bases unmatched to any gene: 2. In nucleotides, the CDR3 is TGCGCCAGCAGCTTGAAACTAGCGGGGGGAGAGACCCAGTACTTC. This sequence encodes CASSLKLAGGETQYF.

The chain carries TRBV24-1 and TRBJ2-7; 7 bases are shared with TRBD2. The germline V gene encodes CDR1 KGHDR and CDR2 SFDVKD. J was trimmed by 0 bases and V by 9 bases; bases with no gene match: 4. The CDR3 covers 13 residues. The DNA of the CDR3 is TGTGCCACCGGGGAGGGGAGCTCCTACGAGCAGTACTTC. Translated: CATGEGSSYEQYF.

The CDR3 region is CASSPRFSVHQETQYF. CDR3 nucleotides: TGTGCCAGCAGCCCCAGATTCAGTGTCCATCAAGAGACCCAGTACTTC. The chain has TRBV5-6 and TRBJ2-5; D is ambiguous. Germline V gene data show CDR1 as SGHDT and CDR2 as YYEEEE. The CDR3 is 16 amino acids. The V gene lost 4 bases and the J gene lost 2 bases, with 18 bases spanning the gap. Combining the CDR3 with reference TRBV5-6 and TRBJ2-5 gives the whole variable domain DAGVTQSPTHLIKTRGQQVTLRCSPKSGHDTVSWYQQALGQGPQFIFQYYEEEERQRGNFPDRFSGHQFPNYSSELNVNALLLGDSALYLCASSPRFSVHQETQYFGPGTRLLVL.

The gene calls are TRBV6-5 and TRBJ2-7; D gene unclear. The germline V gene has CDR1 MNHEY and CDR2 SVGAGI. The CDR3 consists of 16 residues. Trimming pared 0 bases from V and 2 bases from J, leaving 14 bases between. The CDR3 DNA reads TGTGCCAGCAGTTACTCGAACGACGACGGCACCTACGAGCAGTACTTC. This translates into CASSYSNDDGTYEQYF.

V and J are TRBV5-5 and TRBJ2-1, with 7 bases matching TRBD1. The length of the CDR3 is 14 residues. Per germline, CDR1 SGHKS and CDR2 YYEKEE (reference sequence). J was trimmed by 6 bases and V by 4 bases; bases with no gene match: 7. As DNA, the CDR3 is TGTGCCAGCAGCCCAGGGGGACAAGCCAATGAGCAGTTCTTC. It yields the protein CASSPGGQANEQFF.

CDR3 sequence (DNA): TGTGCCAGCAGCTTAGGGGGACAGGGGGTCACTGAAGCTTTCTTT. Its protein product is CASSLGGQGVTEAFF. This chain connects TRBV5-6 to TRBJ1-1; 11 bases are a match to TRBD1. The V segment lost 2 bases and the J segment 4 bases; nucleotides outside the gene matches: 4. This CDR3 is 15 amino acids long. Germline V gene lookup returns CDR1 SGHDT and CDR2 YYEEEE.

The rearrangement uses TRBV7-2 and TRBJ1-1; unclear D gene. The CDR3 is 15 amino acids. The germline CDR1 and CDR2 sequences are SGHTA and FQGNSA. V was pared by 5 bases and J by 4 bases, with 17 bases between. The CDR3 nucleotides are TGTGCCAGCAGCCCGCCGACATTTAGAGGCACTGAAGCTTTCTTT. It yields the protein CASSPPTFRGTEAFF.

This clone was picked up one time. The genes are TRBV9 and TRBJ1-6, with D maybe TRBD1 (6 bases). The CDR3 totals 18 residues. Germline CDR1 SGDLS, CDR2 YYNGEE. Deletions cut 3 bases from V and 0 bases from J, with 16 bases between. The CDR3 DNA reads TGTGCCAGCAGCGGGAGGGACACCCGGAGCTCCTATAATTCACCCCTCCACTTT. Its protein product is CASSGRDTRSSYNSPLHF.

V gene TRBV7-2 combines with J gene TRBJ1-1; D not resolved. Germline V gene data show CDR1 as SGHTA and CDR2 as FQGNSA. Deletions cut 3 bases from V and 4 bases from J, with 18 bases between. This CDR3 comprises 16 residues. The DNA of the CDR3 is TGTGCCAGCAGCTTCTACAGTGCAAATTCGGGCACTGAAGCTTTCTTT. This codes for CASSFYSANSGTEAFF.

This chain uses TRBV7-8 with TRBJ2-7; TRBD1 agrees at 7 bases. In germline, CDR1 is SGHVS, CDR2 FQNEAQ. Germline trimming cut 5 bases from V and 3 bases from J; bases unmatched to any gene: 4. The CDR3 has 13 amino acids. CDR3 amino acids: CASSQTGFYEQYF. CDR3 DNA sequence: TGTGCCAGCAGCCAGACAGGGTTCTACGAGCAGTACTTC.

A word on this clone: Other nucleotide sequences from this sample produce the same CDR3. This chain joins TRBV12-3 or TRBV12-4 and TRBJ1-5; D not resolved. V dropped 3 bases and J dropped 3 bases, with 3 bases sitting between them. There are 12 residues in the CDR3. The CDR3 is CASSLDNQPQHF. The CDR3 coding sequence is TGTGCCAGCAGTTTGGACAATCAGCCCCAGCATTTT.

The chain couples TRBV9 to TRBJ2-5, with D maybe TRBD2 (6 bases). Per the germline V gene, CDR1 is SGDLS and CDR2 is YYNGEE. Trimming took 2 bases from V and 3 from J, leaving 8 bases between them. The length of the CDR3 is 13 residues. CDR3 coding DNA: TGTGCCAGCAGCGTCGGAGGGGAAGAGACCCAGTACTTC. This codes for CASSVGGEETQYF.

V is TRBV12-3 or TRBV12-4 and J is TRBJ1-4; no clear D gene. Between the trimmed V and J ends, which lost 6 bases and 7 bases, there was a span of 9 bases. This CDR3 contains 12 residues. For the CDR3, the DNA is TGTGCCAGCAGCGGCATGGGTGAAAAACTGTTTTTT. This encodes CASSGMGEKLFF.

The rearrangement links TRBV7-2 to TRBJ1-1, with D perhaps matching TRBD1 (6 bases). V lost 2 bases and J lost 4, with 11 bases in between. CDR1 and CDR2 (germline): SGHTA, FQGNSA. The CDR3 has 14 residues. CDR3 sequence reads: CASSLTGRGTEAFF. The CDR3 nucleotides are TGTGCCAGCAGCTTAACAGGGAGGGGCACTGAAGCTTTCTTT.

This chain connects TRBV4-2 to TRBJ1-5; D unresolved. The CDR3 totals 17 residues. Germline CDR1 and CDR2: LGHNA and YNFKEQ. Trimming pared 0 bases from V and 0 bases from J, leaving 12 bases between. CDR3 amino acids: CASSQDHIQHSNQPQHF. For the CDR3, the DNA is TGTGCCAGCAGCCAAGATCATATCCAGCATAGCAATCAGCCCCAGCATTTT.

V usage is TRBV5-4 and J usage is TRBJ2-1; TRBD2 might be the D (6 bases). Trimming shortened V by 6 bases and J by 0 bases, and 16 bases separated the two germline ends. Germline V CDR1 and CDR2: SGHNT, YYREEE (reference sequence). This CDR3 contains 16 residues. CDR3 bases: TGTGCCAGCACTCTAGGCGGGACTTTCTCCTACAATGAGCAGTTCTTC. As protein: CASTLGGTFSYNEQFF.

This chain connects TRBV5-6 to TRBJ2-5, with D tentatively TRBD2 (6 bases). The germline CDR1 and CDR2 sequences are SGHDT and YYEEEE. Trimming shortened V by 5 bases and J by 5 bases, and 16 bases separated the two germline ends. This CDR3 region has 14 residues. The CDR3: CASSGTGSEETQYF. CDR3 nucleotide sequence: TGTGCCAGCAGTGGAACCGGGAGCGAGGAGACCCAGTACTTC.

J is TRBJ1-1 and V is TRBV7-3, with a possible D match to TRBD1 (5 bases). Trimming cost V 1 base and J 5 bases, with 11 bases left between them. This CDR3 has 14 residues. Germline assignment: CDR1 SGHTA and CDR2 FQGTGA. CDR3: CASSLSGGTTEAFF. The CDR3 DNA reads TGTGCCAGCAGCTTAAGTGGGGGTACTACTGAAGCTTTCTTT. Together with reference TRBV7-3 and TRBJ1-1, the CDR3 gives the full variable domain: GAGVSQTPSNKVTEKGKYVELRCDPISGHTALYWYRQSLGQGPEFLIYFQGTGAADDSGLPNDRFFAVRPEGSVSTLKIQRTERGDSAVYLCASSLSGGTTEAFFGQGTRLTVV.

The chain has TRBV7-8 and TRBJ1-5; D is uncertain. V was trimmed by 5 bases and J by 0 bases, leaving 11 bases between them. Germline assignment: CDR1 SGHVS and CDR2 FQNEAQ. The CDR3 runs to 15 residues. Here the CDR3 DNA reads TGTGCCAGCAGCCCCGGGAGGATTAGCAATCAGCCCCAGCATTTT. This sequence encodes CASSPGRISNQPQHF.

The chain uses TRBV11-1 and TRBJ2-2; TRBD2 matches 10 bases. V dropped 2 bases and J dropped 5; count of bases not matched to a gene: 2. Per germline, CDR1 SGHAT and CDR2 FQDESV (reference sequence). The CDR3 has 15 residues. CDR3 region: CASSLNSGGTGELFF. The CDR3 coding sequence is TGTGCCAGCAGCTTAAATAGCGGGGGGACCGGGGAGCTGTTTTTT.

This chain connects TRBV11-2 to TRBJ2-5, with D perhaps TRBD1 (6 bases). This CDR3 is 17 amino acids long. CDR1 and CDR2 (germline): SGHAT, FQNNGV. Trimming left V 1 base short and J 5 bases short, with 20 bases between. This chain's CDR3 is CASSLGLGQPKRETQYF. CDR3 DNA: TGTGCCAGCAGCTTAGGGCTAGGACAGCCCAAACGGGAGACCCAGTACTTC. Full variable domain (remainder filled in from reference TRBV11-2 and TRBJ2-5): EAGVAQSPRYKIIEKRQSVAFWCNPISGHATLYWYQQILGQGPKLLIQFQNNGVVDDSQLPKDRFSAERLKGVDSTLKIQPAKLEDSAVYLCASSLGLGQPKRETQYFGPGTRLLVL.